This TCR beta chain was observed in a study of beta chain features in type 1 diabetes. On this clone: Its cognate antigen is unknown.

Averaging about 120 mL, one heparinised blood draw was given by each donor. In germline, CDR1 is SGHDT, CDR2 YYEEEE. The CDR3 spans 16 residues. After removal of 5 bases from V and 8 bases from J, the junction contained 13 bases not matched to a gene. Study-wide results and caveats: Individuals with type 1 diabetes displayed fewer insertions and more deletions at VDJ junctions. Overrepresentation of cells with high TCR expression could result from cDNA sequencing. There was a moderate but significant shortening of TCRB CDR3s in all four CD4+ subsets of Type 1 diabetes patients.

Investigators reverse transcribed all isolated RNA, so they sequenced expressed TCRB transcripts. Naive, central memory and regulatory T cell samples averaged roughly 4 million reads. The repertoire was sequenced with immunoSEQ multiplex PCR; TCRdb's copy has only in-frame clones and lacks some. The sample has a few hundred thousand clones; about a fifth are singletons. This chain uses TRBV5-6 with TRBJ2-2; TRBD2 matches at 9 bases. Specimen: naive CD4+ T cells from blood. This clonotype originated in a woman in her thirties or forties with type 1 diabetes. The CDR3 DNA reads TGTGCCAGCAGGTTCTTAACTAGCGGGCGCACTGGGGAGCTGTTTTTT. Protein: CASRFLTSGRTGELFF. The full variable domain, completed using reference TRBV5-6 and TRBJ2-2, is DAGVTQSPTHLIKTRGQQVTLRCSPKSGHDTVSWYQQALGQGPQFIFQYYEEEERQRGNFPDRFSGHQFPNYSSELNVNALLLGDSALYLCASRFLTSGRTGELFFGEGSRLTVL.